Below are 14 T cell receptor beta chains sequenced from a single sample in a study of T cell responses to AZD1222 COVID-19 vaccine. Sequencing used immunoSEQ multiplex PCR; TCRdb keeps in-frame clones, though not all of them. Of roughly 100,000 clones in the sample, around nine tenths are singletons; the top ten hold less than 4%. The sequencing here drew on peripheral blood, taken 28 days after the second dose of the MenACWY control vaccine. The receptors come from an adult who received the MenACWY meningococcal vaccine as a control.

The chain recombines TRBV3-1 (or the pseudogene TRBV3-2) with TRBJ2-3, with 13 bases lining up with TRBD2. V dropped 5 bases and J dropped 3; count of bases not matched to a gene: 5. The CDR3 has 16 residues. The germline V gene has CDR1 LGHDT and CDR2 YNNKEL (reference sequence). For the CDR3, the DNA is TGTGCCAGCAGCTCCGGGACTAGCGGGGTGACAGATACGCAGTATTTT. Protein sequence: CASSSGTSGVTDTQYF.

The V call is TRBV7-3, the J call TRBJ2-7, with a possible D match to TRBD1 (5 bases). The CDR3 spans 16 residues. V was cut by 7 bases and J by 0 bases, with 19 bases left in between. Germline CDR1 reads SGHTA; CDR2 reads FQGTGA. This CDR3 is CASIITQGPSSYEQYF. CDR3 nucleotides: TGTGCCAGCATTATCACCCAGGGTCCCAGCTCCTACGAGCAGTACTTC.

The rearrangement joins TRBV27 to TRBJ2-7, with D perhaps TRBD1 (5 bases). The CDR3 consists of 14 residues. In germline, CDR1 is MNHEY, CDR2 SMNVEV (reference sequence). Trimming shortened V by 6 bases and J by 0 bases, and 12 bases separated the two germline ends. The CDR3 loop reads CASRRTPTSYEQYF. For the CDR3, the DNA is TGTGCCAGCAGACGGACACCAACCTCCTACGAGCAGTACTTC.

This clone was recorded a few times. The chain is built from TRBV28 and TRBJ1-5; D unclear. This CDR3 comprises 14 residues. V lost 5 bases and J 5 bases, leaving 13 bases between the germline ends. Germline-derived CDR1 and CDR2 are MDHEN and SYDVKM. CDR3 bases: TGTGCCAGCAGTCCCCGGACGGACTATCAGCCCCAGCATTTT. Translation gives CASSPRTDYQPQHF.

The chain is built from TRBV18 and TRBJ2-7; a possible D gene is TRBD1 (5 bases). In germline, CDR1 is KGHSH, CDR2 LQKENI. V lost 1 base and J lost 0, with 16 bases in between. The CDR3 is 17 amino acids. CDR3 sequence reads: CASSPRSDSVSSYEQYF. The CDR3 nucleotides are TGTGCCAGCTCACCACGGTCAGACAGCGTGAGCTCCTACGAGCAGTACTTC.

CDR3 sequence: CASRGGGSKETQYF. DNA for the CDR3: TGTGCCAGCAGGGGCGGGGGGAGTAAGGAGACCCAGTACTTC. The chain combines TRBV6-5 with TRBJ2-5; 8 bases fit TRBD2. This CDR3 spans 14 amino acids. Germline V lookup: CDR1 MNHEY, CDR2 SVGAGI. J lost 5 bases, V lost 6 bases, and 8 bases had no gene match.

This sequence joins TRBV24-1 and TRBJ2-2; D may be TRBD1 (6 bases). V dropped 5 bases and J dropped 3 bases, with 18 bases sitting between them. Per germline, CDR1 KGHDR and CDR2 SFDVKD. The CDR3 is made up of 17 amino acids. The CDR3 region has the DNA TGTGCCACCAGTGGGGCCCGCGGACAGCGATACACCGGGGAGCTGTTTTTT. Protein: CATSGARGQRYTGELFF.

This chain uses TRBV3-1 (or the pseudogene TRBV3-2) with TRBJ2-1; TRBD2 agrees at 14 bases. The germline V gene has CDR1 LGHDT and CDR2 YNNKEL (reference sequence). The CDR3 consists of 16 residues. Losses at the gene ends were 7 bases for V and 4 bases for J; bases not matched to a gene: 6. CDR3 DNA: TGTGCCAGCACCCGACTAGCGGGGGGGGATTACAATGAGCAGTTCTTC. Translation gives CASTRLAGGDYNEQFF.

The chain employs TRBV4-3 and TRBJ1-6; D unclear. Trimming stripped 0 bases from V and 11 bases from J, with 11 bases between. The CDR3 spans 14 residues. Germline CDR1 LGHNA, CDR2 YSLEER. In DNA, the CDR3 is TGCGCCAGCAGCCAAGAAATGAGGAGTACACCCCTCCACTTT. Translation gives CASSQEMRSTPLHF.

The chain couples TRBV5-5 to TRBJ2-3, with TRBD2 matching 12 bases. CDR1 and CDR2 from the germline V gene are SGHKS and YYEKEE (reference sequence). The CDR3 sequence is 16 residues long. V lost 4 bases to trimming and J lost 0 bases; unmatched junction nucleotides: 3. CDR3 sequence: CASSPGLAGSTDTQYF. For the CDR3, the DNA is TGTGCCAGCAGCCCTGGACTAGCGGGAAGCACAGATACGCAGTATTTT.

This sequence joins TRBV6-5 and TRBJ1-1, with a weak D call TRBD1 (5 bases). From germline, CDR1 is MNHEY and CDR2 SVGAGI. Trimming pared 0 bases from V and 0 bases from J, leaving 8 bases between. The CDR3 covers 15 residues. The CDR3 nucleotides are TGTGCCAGCAGTTACTCGGGACCCCTGAACACTGAAGCTTTCTTT. As protein: CASSYSGPLNTEAFF.

This chain's CDR3 is CASSDPGQGSSGYTF. CDR3 in DNA: TGTGCCAGCAGTGATCCGGGACAGGGATCTTCCGGCTACACCTTC. The chain carries TRBV6-2 or TRBV6-3 and TRBJ1-2; 9 bases are shared with TRBD1. The CDR3 has 15 amino acids. Trimming removed 5 bases from V and 8 bases from J; junction bases left unmatched: 12. Germline V gene lookup returns CDR1 MNHEY and CDR2 SVGEGT.

V and J are TRBV19 and TRBJ1-6, with 8 bases fitting TRBD1. CDR1 is LNHDA, CDR2 SQIVND, per germline (reference sequence). The V gene end was trimmed by 3 bases and the J gene end by 12 bases; junction bases not matched to a gene: 10. This CDR3 is 15 amino acids long. CDR3 coding DNA: TGTGCCAGTAGTATGCCCTCGGGACAGGACAAACCCCTCCACTTT. Translated, it gives CASSMPSGQDKPLHF.

The chain employs TRBV6-2 or TRBV6-3 and TRBJ2-5; maybe TRBD1 (5 bases). The CDR3 spans 14 residues. Germline V gene sequence: CDR1 MNHEY, CDR2 SVGEGT. The V and J ends lost 1 base and 3 bases respectively, with 9 bases between them. Here the CDR3 DNA reads TGTGCCAGCAGTTACTGGGGCAGAGAAGAGACCCAGTACTTC. Residues: CASSYWGREETQYF.